Listed below are T cell receptor beta chains from one sample, sequenced in a study of cytomegalovirus exposure and HLA in healthy donors. The method was immunoSEQ multiplex PCR; TCRdb's version includes in-frame clones alone and lacks a portion of them. This table has some 170,000 clones, under 90% appearing once. Sequencing used PBMCs. The receptor source for this set is a man younger than 35 in good health and CMV-seropositive. The CDR3 runs from the conserved cysteine through the conserved F or W. The order of the fields is clone size, V gene, J gene, D gene, CDR3 length, CDR3 DNA, CDR3 protein. D genes are given only for firm matches. Only some rows state a clone size, as once, few, many or a class for expanded clones.

abundance: once
v_gene: TRBV5-6
j_gene: TRBJ1-2
d_gene: NA
len: 16
CDR3nt: TGTGCCAGCAGCTGGGGGGTTCGGGGTAGAAACTATGGCTACACCTTT
CDR3aa: CASSWGVRGRNYGYTF

abundance: NA
v_gene: TRBV12-5
j_gene: TRBJ2-7
d_gene: TRBD2
len: 18
CDR3nt: TGTGCTAGTGGTTTGGTACTTGGAGAACTAGCGGGAGTGAATAGGCAGTACTTC
CDR3aa: CASGLVLGELAGVNRQYF

abundance: NA
v_gene: TRBV21-1
j_gene: TRBJ1-3
d_gene: NA
len: 19
CDR3nt: TGTGCCAGCAGCAAGTCGCCAGGGAACCAGGGATTCTCAGGAAACACCATATATTTT
CDR3aa: CASSKSPGNQGFSGNTIYF

abundance: NA
v_gene: TRBV30
j_gene: TRBJ1-3
d_gene: NA
len: 14
CDR3nt: TGTGCCTGGTTAATTCCTAACTCTGGAAACACCATATATTTT
CDR3aa: CAWLIPNSGNTIYF

abundance: few
v_gene: TRBV5-1
j_gene: TRBJ1-1
d_gene: TRBD1
len: 14
CDR3nt: TGCGCCAGCAAGGACAGGGTTGGGAACACTGAAGCTTTCTTT
CDR3aa: CASKDRVGNTEAFF

abundance: NA
v_gene: TRBV5-6
j_gene: TRBJ1-2
d_gene: NA
len: 18
CDR3nt: TGTGCCAGCAGCTTGCCAGGATCCGAACAGGCCTATCGCTATGGCTACACCTTC
CDR3aa: CASSLPGSEQAYRYGYTF

abundance: NA
v_gene: TRBV19
j_gene: TRBJ2-3
d_gene: TRBD2
len: 18
CDR3nt: TGTGCCAGTAGTATAGGGATCGGCGGGAGAGGGTTCACAGATACGCAGTATTTT
CDR3aa: CASSIGIGGRGFTDTQYF

abundance: NA
v_gene: TRBV9
j_gene: TRBJ2-1
d_gene: TRBD1
len: 12
CDR3nt: TGTGCCAGCAGGGGACAGGGGAATGAGCAGTTCTTC
CDR3aa: CASRGQGNEQFF

abundance: few
v_gene: TRBV7-2
j_gene: TRBJ1-5
d_gene: NA
len: 15
CDR3nt: TGTGCCAGCAGCCTGGACAGTAGGAGCAATCAGCCCCAGCATTTT
CDR3aa: CASSLDSRSNQPQHF

abundance: NA
v_gene: TRBV29-1
j_gene: TRBJ2-3
d_gene: TRBD2
len: 14
CDR3nt: TGCAGCGTCCGTACTAGCGCTGCCACAGATACGCAGTATTTT
CDR3aa: CSVRTSAATDTQYF

abundance: NA
v_gene: TRBV15
j_gene: TRBJ1-5
d_gene: NA
len: 16
CDR3nt: TGTGCCACCAGCAGAGCCCCCACAGGGATCAATCAGCCCCAGCATTTT
CDR3aa: CATSRAPTGINQPQHF

abundance: NA
v_gene: TRBV27
j_gene: TRBJ2-1
d_gene: NA
len: 14
CDR3nt: TGTGCCAGCAGTCTAAGGGACTCTCAGAATGAGCAGTTCTTC
CDR3aa: CASSLRDSQNEQFF

abundance: NA
v_gene: TRBV7-9
j_gene: TRBJ2-2
d_gene: NA
len: 15
CDR3nt: TGTGCCAGCAGCCCGCGACAGGTTAACACCGGGGAGCTGTTTTTT
CDR3aa: CASSPRQVNTGELFF

abundance: NA
v_gene: TRBV6-1
j_gene: TRBJ1-2
d_gene: TRBD1
len: 14
CDR3nt: TGTGCCAGCAGCCGGGACAGGGGAAGCTATGGCTACACCTTC
CDR3aa: CASSRDRGSYGYTF

abundance: NA
v_gene: TRBV4-1
j_gene: TRBJ1-5
d_gene: NA
len: 17
CDR3nt: TGCGCCAGCAGCCAAGGGTTTTCGGACAGTTCTAATCAGCCCCAGCATTTT
CDR3aa: CASSQGFSDSSNQPQHF

abundance: NA
v_gene: TRBV7-6
j_gene: TRBJ2-7
d_gene: NA
len: 15
CDR3nt: TGTGCCAGCAGCCTCAACGGAGGAAGCTCCTACGAGCAGTACTTC
CDR3aa: CASSLNGGSSYEQYF

abundance: NA
v_gene: TRBV6-1
j_gene: TRBJ2-7
d_gene: TRBD1
len: 15
CDR3nt: TGTGCCAGCAGTGAAATGGGACAGGTAATATACGAGCAGTACTTC
CDR3aa: CASSEMGQVIYEQYF

abundance: NA
v_gene: TRBV27
j_gene: TRBJ2-7
d_gene: TRBD2
len: 15
CDR3nt: TGTGCCAGCAGTTTGGGAACTAGCGGGATCAACGAGCAGTACTTC
CDR3aa: CASSLGTSGINEQYF

abundance: NA
v_gene: TRBV5-1
j_gene: TRBJ2-2
d_gene: TRBD2
len: 21
CDR3nt: TGCGCCAGCAGCTTGGATCCCCTAGCGGGAAGGTTTGCCGCGAACACCGGGGAGCTGTTTTTT
CDR3aa: CASSLDPLAGRFAANTGELFF

abundance: many
v_gene: TRBV27
j_gene: TRBJ1-5
d_gene: NA
len: 15
CDR3nt: TGTGCCAGCAGATACAGGGATTGGAGCAATCAGCCCCAGCATTTT
CDR3aa: CASRYRDWSNQPQHF

abundance: once
v_gene: TRBV7-3
j_gene: TRBJ2-6
d_gene: NA
len: 17
CDR3nt: TGTGCCAGCAGCTTAAGTTTAGGCGGCTCTGGGGCCAACGTCCTGACTTTC
CDR3aa: CASSLSLGGSGANVLTF

abundance: NA
v_gene: TRBV2
j_gene: TRBJ2-6
d_gene: NA
len: 18
CDR3nt: TGTGCCAGCAGTGCCCGACGAGGTTTAGATTCTGGGGCCAACGTCCTGACTTTC
CDR3aa: CASSARRGLDSGANVLTF

abundance: NA
v_gene: TRBV6-5
j_gene: TRBJ2-7
d_gene: TRBD2
len: 14
CDR3nt: TGTGCCAGCAGTTACCGGGGACTAGCCGGGGAGCAGTACTTC
CDR3aa: CASSYRGLAGEQYF

abundance: NA
v_gene: TRBV4-2
j_gene: TRBJ2-5
d_gene: TRBD2
len: 14
CDR3nt: TGTGCCAGCAGCGAAGGGACTAACCAAGAGACCCAGTACTTC
CDR3aa: CASSEGTNQETQYF

abundance: NA
v_gene: TRBV18
j_gene: TRBJ1-2
d_gene: NA
len: 15
CDR3nt: TGTGCCAGCTCACCATCCGAAACCGGGTTCTATGGCTACACCTTC
CDR3aa: CASSPSETGFYGYTF

abundance: few
v_gene: TRBV2
j_gene: TRBJ1-2
d_gene: NA
len: 14
CDR3nt: TGTGCCAGCAGTGTAGCAGGGAGGGGTGATGGCTACACCTTC
CDR3aa: CASSVAGRGDGYTF

abundance: NA
v_gene: TRBV28
j_gene: TRBJ2-7
d_gene: NA
len: 14
CDR3nt: TGTGCCAGCAGAATGGGGGGCGGGAGCTACGAGCAGTACTTC
CDR3aa: CASRMGGGSYEQYF